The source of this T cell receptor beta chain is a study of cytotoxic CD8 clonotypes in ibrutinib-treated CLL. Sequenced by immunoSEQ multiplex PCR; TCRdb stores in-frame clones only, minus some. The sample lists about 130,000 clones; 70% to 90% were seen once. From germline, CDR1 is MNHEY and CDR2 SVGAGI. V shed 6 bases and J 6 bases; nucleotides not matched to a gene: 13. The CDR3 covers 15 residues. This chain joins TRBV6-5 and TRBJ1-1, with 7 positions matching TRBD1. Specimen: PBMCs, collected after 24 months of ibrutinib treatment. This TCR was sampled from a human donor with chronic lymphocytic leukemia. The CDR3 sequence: CASSPLTDRVAEAFF. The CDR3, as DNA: TGTGCCAGCAGCCCCCTAACCGACAGGGTGGCTGAAGCTTTCTTT.